Following are 28 T cell receptor beta chains from one sample sequenced in a study of blood T cell repertoires in COVID-19. Generated by immunoSEQ multiplex PCR, the TCRdb table keeps only in-frame clones and is missing some. The sample records approximately 470,000 clones, 87% being singletons. The specimen sequenced was PBMCs or T cells enriched from blood (not recorded which). These receptors were taken from a woman in her late teens or twenties who had recovered from COVID-19.

V is TRBV5-1 and J is TRBJ1-1; 7 nucleotides line up with TRBD1. V gave up 3 bases and J gave up 3 bases; unmatched junction bases: 5. The CDR3 totals 14 residues. Germline CDR1 SGHRS, CDR2 YFSETQ. CDR3 residues: CASSSQGFDTEAFF. For the CDR3, the DNA is TGCGCCAGCAGCTCACAGGGGTTCGACACTGAAGCTTTCTTT.

This clone was recorded once. The chain couples TRBV6-4 to TRBJ1-3, with TRBD1 as a possible D gene (5 bases). The V end lost 11 bases, the J end lost 0 bases, and 11 bases lay between the germline ends. CDR1 and CDR2 (germline): MRHNA, SNTAGT. The CDR3 spans 13 residues. This chain's CDR3 is CAPGGDSGNTIYF. In DNA form, the CDR3 reads TGTGCCCCGGGGGGAGACTCTGGAAACACCATATATTTT.

The V call is TRBV18, the J call TRBJ1-2, with no clear D. V lost 2 bases and J 1 base, leaving 8 bases between the germline ends. The CDR3 length is 14 residues. Per the germline V gene, CDR1 is KGHSH and CDR2 is LQKENI. CDR3: CASSPDSDNYGYTF. The CDR3 nucleotides read TGTGCCAGCTCACCAGACTCAGATAACTATGGCTACACCTTC. The full variable domain, with the rest looked up from reference TRBV18 and TRBJ1-2, is NAGVMQNPRHLVRRRGQEARLRCSPMKGHSHVYWYRQLPEEGLKFMVYLQKENIIDESGMPKERFSAEFPKEGPSILRIQQVVRGDSAAYFCASSPDSDNYGYTFGSGTRLTVV.

This clone was seen a few times. This chain links TRBV6-5 with TRBJ1-5; no reliable D call. V lost 5 bases, J lost 7 bases, and 12 bases lay in between. CDR1 and CDR2 (germline): MNHEY, SVGAGI. The CDR3 contains 13 residues. CDR3 sequence: CASSQTGGQPQHF. In DNA form, the CDR3 reads TGTGCCAGCAGTCAAACGGGCGGGCAGCCCCAGCATTTT.

This chain uses TRBV11-2 with TRBJ1-2; 8 bases align to TRBD1. There are 17 residues in the CDR3. After removal of 5 bases from V and 0 bases from J, the junction contained 11 bases not matched to a gene. Looked up from germline, CDR1 is SGHAT and CDR2 is FQNNGV. The CDR3: CASSPRGLPMTNYGYTF. The CDR3 bases are TGTGCCAGCAGCCCCAGGGGGCTCCCCATGACTAACTATGGCTACACCTTC.

This clone is a singleton in its sample. The chain has TRBV7-6 and TRBJ2-1, with D unresolved. V gave up 5 bases and J gave up 2 bases, with 10 bases separating them. Germline values: CDR1 SGHVS, CDR2 FNYEAQ. The CDR3 spans 14 residues. This CDR3 reads CASSPSPAYNEQFF. CDR3 in DNA: TGTGCCAGCAGCCCATCACCAGCCTACAATGAGCAGTTCTTC.

V gene TRBV30 combines with J gene TRBJ1-5, with 8 positions matching TRBD1. Trimming took 8 bases from V and 4 from J; bases not matched to a gene: 10. The CDR3 consists of 14 residues. The germline V gene encodes CDR1 GTSNPN and CDR2 SVGIG (reference sequence). The CDR3, as DNA: TGTGCCCCCCACCGGGACAGGCCTAATCAGCCCCAGCATTTT. Encoded protein: CAPHRDRPNQPQHF.

The rearrangement joins TRBV11-2 to TRBJ2-3; D may be TRBD2 (7 bases). Germline CDR1 reads SGHAT; CDR2 reads FQNNGV. This CDR3 comprises 15 residues. V lost 8 bases and J 4 bases, leaving 19 bases between the germline ends. In DNA, the CDR3 is TGTGCCAGCCGGGCATGGGGGGGCCTCTCAGATACGCAGTATTTT. Translation: CASRAWGGLSDTQYF.

This chain links TRBV2 with TRBJ1-2; D might be TRBD1 (5 bases). The CDR3 spans 15 residues. Trimming removed 6 bases at V and 1 base at J, with 15 bases between. Germline CDR1 is SNHLY and CDR2 is FYNNEI. CDR3 in amino acids: CASRPSGDDNYGYTF. Written as DNA, the CDR3 is TGTGCCAGCAGACCATCGGGGGATGATAACTATGGCTACACCTTC.

The chain carries TRBV20-1 and TRBJ2-3; D is possibly TRBD2 (6 bases). CDR3 length equals 14 residues. CDR1 is DFQATT and CDR2 is SNEGSKA in the germline V gene (reference sequence). Between the trimmed V and J ends, which lost 3 bases and 4 bases, there was a span of 14 bases. CDR3 DNA: TGCAGTGCTAGTATACCGGGGGTACCAGATACGCAGTATTTT. This translates into CSASIPGVPDTQYF.

The V gene is TRBV28, the J gene TRBJ2-7, with a tentative D call TRBD2 (7 bases). Looked up from germline, CDR1 is MDHEN and CDR2 is SYDVKM. The length of the CDR3 is 16 residues. V was pared by 5 bases and J by 3 bases, with 20 bases between. The CDR3 region has the DNA TGTGCCAGCAGTACCGGGGGAGGGCGGGGGCTCTACGAGCAGTACTTC. Translating it yields CASSTGGGRGLYEQYF.

The chain recombines TRBV30 with TRBJ1-5; D gene ambiguous. V was pared by 2 bases and J by 3 bases, with 8 bases between. Per germline, CDR1 GTSNPN and CDR2 SVGIG (reference sequence). The CDR3 consists of 13 residues. In nucleotides, the CDR3 is TGTGCCTGGAGTATACAGTCCAATCAGCCCCAGCATTTT. Translating gives CAWSIQSNQPQHF.

The chain links TRBV18 to TRBJ1-1; D is uncertain. Deletions cut 5 bases from V and 1 base from J, with 14 bases between. Germline lookup yields CDR1 KGHSH and CDR2 LQKENI. CDR3 length: 15 residues. In DNA form, the CDR3 reads TGTGCCAGCTCATCTGGAGGGAAGTGGAACACTGAAGCTTTCTTT. Encoded protein: CASSSGGKWNTEAFF.

The rearrangement links TRBV5-1 to TRBJ1-1; TRBD1 agrees at 7 bases. V lost 7 bases, J lost 5 bases, and 8 bases stayed unmatched. This CDR3 has 13 residues. Looked up from germline, CDR1 is SGHRS and CDR2 is YFSETQ. In DNA form, the CDR3 reads TGCGCCAGCCGCGCAGGGGGGCGGACTGAAGCTTTCTTT. Amino acid sequence: CASRAGGRTEAFF.

This clone was detected only once. The J gene is TRBJ2-5, the V gene TRBV24-1; the D gene is possibly TRBD1 (8 bases). This CDR3 spans 16 amino acids. With 3 bases removed from V and 5 bases from J, the gap between germline ends came to 18 bases. The germline gives CDR1 KGHDR, CDR2 SFDVKD. CDR3 in DNA: TGTGCCACCAGTGATCCCAACACAGGGGGGGATGAGACCCAGTACTTC. It specifies CATSDPNTGGDETQYF.

The chain uses TRBV19 and TRBJ1-1; D gene ambiguous. From germline, CDR1 is LNHDA and CDR2 SQIVND (reference sequence). V was trimmed by 3 bases and J by 0 bases, leaving 8 bases between them. This CDR3 spans 14 amino acids. CDR3 DNA: TGTGCCAGTAGTATGGGAGAAATGAACACTGAAGCTTTCTTT. Amino acids: CASSMGEMNTEAFF.

V is TRBV19 and J is TRBJ1-2; D not certain. Trimming removed 5 bases at V and 3 bases at J, with 10 bases between. In germline, CDR1 is LNHDA, CDR2 SQIVND (reference sequence). This CDR3 is 13 amino acids long. Written as DNA, the CDR3 is TGTGCCAGTAGTCCGCAGGTGCACTATGGCTACACCTTC. As protein: CASSPQVHYGYTF.

The chain recombines TRBV2 with TRBJ2-1; D perhaps matches TRBD2 (5 bases). The CDR3 length is 15 residues. V was clipped by 3 bases and J by 8 bases, with 17 bases between them. Germline V CDR1 and CDR2: SNHLY, FYNNEI. This CDR3 reads CASSDEGFSADEQFF. The CDR3 DNA reads as TGTGCCAGCAGTGACGAGGGATTCTCCGCAGATGAGCAGTTCTTC.

The chain uses TRBV5-1 and TRBJ1-1; D gene unclear. The CDR3 loop spans 14 amino acids. From germline, CDR1 is SGHRS and CDR2 YFSETQ. V lost 1 base, J lost 1 base, and 8 bases lay in between. The CDR3 loop is CASSLLAGNTEAFF. In DNA form, the CDR3 reads TGCGCCAGCAGCTTGTTGGCAGGGAACACTGAAGCTTTCTTT.

This chain joins TRBV6-4 and TRBJ2-2, with 7 bases lining up with TRBD1. Germline V gives CDR1 MRHNA, CDR2 SNTAGT. The J segment lost 4 bases and the V segment lost 6 bases, leaving 11 bases of the junction unmatched. The CDR3 extends over 16 amino acids. The CDR3 coding sequence is TGTGCCAGCAGCGCCGAAACAGGGGAAGGCACCGGGGAGCTGTTTTTT. This translates into CASSAETGEGTGELFF.

This rearrangement joins TRBV19 to TRBJ1-5, with 8 nucleotides matching TRBD1. Germline CDR1 reads LNHDA; CDR2 reads SQIVND (reference sequence). The CDR3 consists of 16 residues. The V segment lost 3 bases and the J segment 5 bases; nucleotides outside the gene matches: 9. CDR3 amino acids: CASSIDDRGGYQPQHF. The CDR3 coding sequence is TGTGCCAGTAGTATTGACGACAGGGGAGGATATCAGCCCCAGCATTTT.

The rearrangement uses TRBV19 and TRBJ1-4; 9 bases are a match to TRBD1. In germline, CDR1 is LNHDA, CDR2 SQIVND (reference sequence). The junction had 7 bases not matched to a gene; V was cut back by 8 bases and J by 3 bases. The CDR3 has 15 amino acids. CDR3 nucleotides: TGTGCCAGTGTTGACAGGGGGATACCTAATGAAAAACTGTTTTTT. Its protein product is CASVDRGIPNEKLFF.

The rearrangement links TRBV4-2 to TRBJ1-2; 8 bases are shared with TRBD1. Per the germline V gene, CDR1 is LGHNA and CDR2 is YNFKEQ. This CDR3 spans 15 amino acids. The trim removed 5 bases at V and 3 bases at J, leaving 8 bases unmatched. CDR3 sequence: CASSLGRGRDYGYTF. The DNA for the CDR3 is TGTGCCAGCAGCTTAGGCAGGGGGCGGGACTATGGCTACACCTTC.

The V call is TRBV19, the J call TRBJ1-1; tentative D call: TRBD1 (5 bases). Trimming shortened V by 5 bases and J by 7 bases, and 17 bases separated the two germline ends. Germline CDR1 reads LNHDA; CDR2 reads SQIVND (reference sequence). The CDR3 consists of 14 residues. CDR3 DNA: TGTGCCAGTAGTGGTATCAAGGGGATTGGTGAAGCTTTCTTT. It translates to CASSGIKGIGEAFF.

This clone has a handful of counts. The chain recombines TRBV6-4 with TRBJ1-1; possible D gene TRBD1, 5 bases. Germline lookup yields CDR1 MRHNA and CDR2 SNTAGT. This CDR3 contains 14 residues. V lost 0 bases, J lost 6 bases, and 11 bases lay in between. The CDR3 bases are TGTGCCAGCAGTGACTCGTGGGGCGCATCTGAAGCTTTCTTT. Encoded protein: CASSDSWGASEAFF.

The sample holds a few counts of this clone. The J gene is TRBJ1-6, the V gene TRBV6-5; weak D call: TRBD1 (5 bases). Between the trimmed V and J ends, which lost 5 bases and 7 bases, there was a span of 12 bases. The CDR3 has 14 residues. Germline loops: CDR1 MNHEY, CDR2 SVGAGI. The CDR3, as DNA: TGTGCCAGCAGTCGACGGAGGGGAAATTCACCCCTCCACTTT. This encodes CASSRRRGNSPLHF.

The sample holds a few counts of this clone. V and J are TRBV29-1 and TRBJ1-1, with D maybe TRBD1 (5 bases). Germline CDR1 is SQVTM and CDR2 is ANQGSEA. The CDR3 consists of 12 residues. V was cut by 6 bases and J by 2 bases, with 10 bases left in between. CDR3 bases: TGCAGCGTCGCCAGGGATAACACTGAAGCTTTCTTT. It encodes CSVARDNTEAFF.

V and J are TRBV30 and TRBJ2-5; 9 bases are shared with TRBD1. Trimming cost V 3 bases and J 5 bases; bases outside gene matches: 13. In germline, CDR1 is GTSNPN, CDR2 SVGIG (reference sequence). The length of the CDR3 is 16 residues. CDR3 sequence reads: CAWSPGRTGGAETQYF. CDR3 nucleotides: TGTGCCTGGAGCCCGGGCCGAACAGGGGGCGCGGAGACCCAGTACTTC.